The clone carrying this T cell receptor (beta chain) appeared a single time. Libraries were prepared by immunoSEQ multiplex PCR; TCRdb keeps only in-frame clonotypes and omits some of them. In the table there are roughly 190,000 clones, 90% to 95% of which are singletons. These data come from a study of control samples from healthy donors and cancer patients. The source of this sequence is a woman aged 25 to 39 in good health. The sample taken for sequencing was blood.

CDR3 loop: CAISVAGGNQPQHF. The CDR3 DNA reads TGTGCCATCAGTGTCGCAGGGGGCAATCAGCCCCAGCATTTT. This chain links TRBV10-3 with TRBJ1-5; the D gene is possibly TRBD1 (6 bases). V gave up 4 bases and J gave up 2 bases, with 9 bases separating them. The CDR3 runs 14 residues. Germline V gene data show CDR1 as ENHRY and CDR2 as SYGVKD.